Shown below are 5 T cell receptor beta chains from a single sample sequenced in a study of early T cells in non-severe SARS-CoV-2 infection. Using its own MiXCR run on the 5' RACE reads, TCRdb lists one record per CDR3 protein. The data contain around 110,000 distinct CDR3 sequences, more than 9.5% of them singletons. Sequenced material: whole blood. The receptor source for this set is an adult who was a healthcare worker with PCR-confirmed SARS-CoV-2 infection or an uninfected control (not recorded which).

This clonotype was counted many times. The V and J genes are TRBV4-3 and TRBJ1-1, with D perhaps TRBD1 (5 bases). Trimming took 5 bases from V and 2 from J, leaving 12 bases between them. Germline V lookup: CDR1 LGHNA, CDR2 YSLEER. CDR3 length equals 14 residues. For the CDR3, the DNA is TGCGCCAGCAGCGTCGACAGCGAAAACACTGAAGCTTTCTTT. This encodes CASSVDSENTEAFF.

This clonotype has more than one count but fewer than ten. V gene TRBV3-1 combines with J gene TRBJ2-2, with D perhaps TRBD1 (6 bases). CDR3 size: 13 residues. V lost 4 bases to trimming and J lost 6 bases, with 9 bases between them. Germline V gives CDR1 LGHDT, CDR2 YNNKEL (reference sequence). The chain's CDR3 is CASSLQGPGELFF. The CDR3 region has the DNA TGTGCCAGCAGCCTGCAGGGGCCCGGGGAGCTGTTTTTT.

V usage is TRBV5-1 and J usage is TRBJ1-1, with 8 bases that match TRBD1. CDR1 SGHRS and CDR2 YFSETQ come from the germline V gene. This CDR3 region has 14 residues. V gave up 0 bases and J gave up 6 bases; unmatched junction bases: 4. As DNA, the CDR3 is TGCGCCAGCAGCTTGGAAGGACAGGGCGCTGAAGCTTTCTTT. It yields the protein CASSLEGQGAEAFF. The whole variable domain, remainder taken from reference TRBV5-1 and TRBJ1-1, is KAGVTQTPRYLIKTRGQQVTLSCSPISGHRSVSWYQQTPGQGLQFLFEYFSETQRNKGNFPGRFSGRQFSNSRSEMNVSTLELGDSALYLCASSLEGQGAEAFFGQGTRLTVV.

On this clonotype: A junction end diverges from the germline sequence, so it may reflect a read error. This rearrangement joins TRBV6-2 or TRBV6-3 to TRBJ1-5; D gene uncertain. Per the germline V gene, CDR1 is MNHEY and CDR2 is SVGEGT. The CDR3 is 12 amino acids. CDR3 sequence: CVSRSYNQPQHF. As DNA, the CDR3 is TGTGTCAGCAGATCATACAATCAGCCCCAGCATTTT.

The chain carries TRBV4-1 and TRBJ2-1, with D maybe TRBD2 (5 bases). Germline-derived CDR1 and CDR2 are MGHRA and YSYEKL. This CDR3 contains 17 residues. Trimming stripped 3 bases from V and 7 bases from J, with 22 bases between. The CDR3 coding sequence is TGCGCCAGCAGCCACCCGATTGTGTACGGGAACTTGAATGAGCAGTTCTTC. Protein: CASSHPIVYGNLNEQFF.